The 24 T cell receptor beta chains below were found in one sample sequenced in a study of CD4 T cells in relation to SARS-CoV-2 and coronaviruses. Before the COVID-19 pandemic, during about 2011-2019, CD4+ T cells were taken from unexposed donors. CD4+ T cells were isolated from the cells after around eleven days of culture. These receptors are not linked to any known antigen. Assay used: immunoSEQ multiplex PCR; TCRdb lists only in-frame clones, some missing. The repertoire consists of about 31,000 clones, with less than 80% occurring once and the leading ten covering about 12%. Specimen: CD4+ T cells from PBMCs, cultured in vitro. These receptors were taken from a human donor in good health.

V and J are TRBV6-2 or TRBV6-3 and TRBJ2-1; D is unclear. Germline values: CDR1 MNHEY, CDR2 SVGEGT. V lost 2 bases and J 0 bases, leaving 11 bases between the germline ends. This CDR3 has 16 residues. The CDR3, as DNA: TGTGCCAGCAGTTACCCCACGGTAAGCTCCTACAATGAGCAGTTCTTC. This codes for CASSYPTVSSYNEQFF.

In its sample, this clone was seen a few times. The chain combines TRBV19 with TRBJ1-2, with D tentatively TRBD1 (6 bases). The CDR3 is 14 residues long. Germline CDR1 reads LNHDA; CDR2 reads SQIVND (reference sequence). V lost 4 bases and J lost 3, with 12 bases in between. The CDR3 sequence is CASSTQGSYYGYTF. The CDR3 DNA is TGTGCCAGTAGTACCCAGGGGTCCTACTATGGCTACACCTTC.

The chain uses TRBV7-9 and TRBJ1-3; D is ambiguous. Germline V CDR1 and CDR2: SEHNR, FQNEAQ (reference sequence). The CDR3 spans 15 residues. V lost 0 bases to trimming and J lost 1 base, with 7 bases between them. The CDR3 sequence: CASSLAPISGNTIYF. For the CDR3, the DNA is TGTGCCAGCAGCTTAGCCCCGATTTCTGGAAACACCATATATTTT. Filled out from reference TRBV7-9 and TRBJ1-3, the complete variable domain reads DTGVSQNPRHKITKRGQNVTFRCDPISEHNRLYWYRQTLGQGPEFLTYFQNEAQLEKSRLLSDRFSAERPKGSFSTLEIQRTEQGDSAMYLCASSLAPISGNTIYFGEGSWLTVV.

This chain uses TRBV2 with TRBJ2-1; D may be TRBD2 (5 bases). The CDR3 contains 13 residues. Trimming removed 0 bases at V and 14 bases at J, with 14 bases between. The germline CDR1 and CDR2 sequences are SNHLY and FYNNEI. This CDR3 is CASSEAPGRGKFF. In DNA form, the CDR3 reads TGTGCCAGCAGTGAAGCTCCTGGGAGAGGGAAGTTCTTC.

The chain has TRBV19 and TRBJ2-7; tentatively, D is TRBD1 (6 bases). The germline V gene encodes CDR1 LNHDA and CDR2 SQIVND (reference sequence). The CDR3 consists of 14 residues. V was clipped by 7 bases and J by 0 bases, with 13 bases between them. As DNA, the CDR3 is TGTGCCAGTAAAAAACGGGACACCTCCTACGAGCAGTACTTC. Translation: CASKKRDTSYEQYF.

The chain recombines TRBV6-6 with TRBJ1-3; D is unclear. The CDR3 is 16 amino acids. Germline V CDR1 and CDR2: MNHNY, SVGAGI (reference sequence). The V gene lost 0 bases and the J gene lost 0 bases, with 9 bases spanning the gap. CDR3 coding DNA: TGTGCCAGCAGTTACTCGAGGCGCCGCTCTGGAAACACCATATATTTT. Encoded protein: CASSYSRRRSGNTIYF.

CDR3 region: CARSSPSGPQYF. For the CDR3, the DNA is TGTGCCAGAAGTTCGCCAAGCGGGCCCCAGTACTTC. V gene TRBV5-3 combines with J gene TRBJ2-5; possible D gene TRBD2, 6 bases. TRBV5-3 has ORF status, its function being uncertain. This CDR3 comprises 12 residues. With 5 bases removed from V and 9 bases from J, the gap between germline ends came to 14 bases.

In nucleotides, the CDR3 is TGCGCCAGCAGTCGAACAACAGGGGGCTCGGACACCGGGGAGCTGTTTTTT. It codes for CASSRTTGGSDTGELFF. This chain uses TRBV4-3 with TRBJ2-2, with 9 bases fitting TRBD1. This CDR3 spans 17 amino acids. The germline CDR1 and CDR2 sequences are LGHNA and YSLEER. Germline trimming cut 6 bases from V and 3 bases from J; bases unmatched to any gene: 11.

The DNA for the CDR3 is TGTGCCAGCAGCTCCCCCCGGACGGATAGCTACGAGCAGTACTTC. Translated: CASSSPRTDSYEQYF. V and J are TRBV5-5 and TRBJ2-7; D remains unclear. Germline CDR1 is SGHKS and CDR2 is YYEKEE (reference sequence). The CDR3 contains 15 residues. V was trimmed by 3 bases and J by 3 bases, leaving 16 bases between them.

The CDR3: CTSSRGRYSGTTDTQYF. The CDR3 coding sequence is TGCACCAGCAGCCGAGGAAGATATAGCGGGACTACAGATACGCAGTATTTT. The J gene is TRBJ2-3, the V gene TRBV1; the listed D gene, TRBD2, was not tested against the DNA. TRBV1 is shown as a pseudogene. The CDR3 totals 17 residues.

The rearrangement links TRBV7-2 to TRBJ2-5; 7 bases are shared with TRBD2. Germline V gene data show CDR1 as SGHTA and CDR2 as FQGNSA. The trim removed 3 bases at V and 4 bases at J, leaving 8 bases unmatched. This CDR3 has 15 residues. This CDR3 is CASSLGGVLRETQYF. The CDR3, as DNA: TGTGCCAGCAGCTTGGGAGGGGTTCTCCGAGAGACCCAGTACTTC.

This clone was detected only a few times. The chain's CDR3 is CASSISGYSGNTIYF. The CDR3 DNA follows: TGTGCCAGTAGTATTTCAGGGTACTCTGGAAACACCATATATTTT. V is TRBV19 and J is TRBJ1-3; D perhaps matches TRBD1 (5 bases). Germline V gene lookup returns CDR1 LNHDA and CDR2 SQIVND (reference sequence). This CDR3 contains 15 residues. V was clipped by 3 bases and J by 0 bases, with 9 bases between them. The whole variable domain, remainder taken from reference TRBV19 and TRBJ1-3, is DGGITQSPKYLFRKEGQNVTLSCEQNLNHDAMYWYRQDPGQGLRLIYYSQIVNDFQKGDIAEGYSVSREKKESFPLTVTSAQKNPTAFYLCASSISGYSGNTIYFGEGSWLTVV.

The chain combines TRBV9 with TRBJ1-2, with a weak D call TRBD1 (6 bases). V lost 4 bases to trimming and J lost 8 bases, with 24 bases between them. Germline assignment: CDR1 SGDLS and CDR2 YYNGEE. The length of the CDR3 is 16 residues. Here the CDR3 reads CASSLSPLGGAEGYTF. The CDR3 nucleotides are TGTGCCAGCAGCCTAAGCCCCCTAGGGGGGGCGGAAGGCTACACCTTC.

This clone occurred a few times. At one end the junction does not follow the germline gene, possibly because of a read error. The chain links TRBV7-7 to TRBJ1-4; D is ambiguous. The germline CDR1 and CDR2 sequences are SSHAT and FNYEAQ (reference sequence). This CDR3 contains 16 residues. DNA for the CDR3: TGTGCTAGCAGCTTATGGGTTAATTCGGCTAATGAAAAACTGTTTTTT. It is translated as CASSLWVNSANEKLFF.

This clone was recorded a few times. V and J are TRBV6-2 or TRBV6-3 and TRBJ2-2, with a weak D call TRBD2 (5 bases). The CDR3 loop spans 19 amino acids. Trimming removed 4 bases at V and 0 bases at J, with 21 bases between. CDR1 MNHEY and CDR2 SVGEGT come from the germline V gene. In DNA, the CDR3 is TGTGCCAGCAGTTTTCGAACGTTCGGGGATACCACGAACACCGGGGAGCTGTTTTTT. Translation gives CASSFRTFGDTTNTGELFF.

This clone is medium-sized (0.01 to 0.1%) within its sample. The chain uses TRBV29-1 and TRBJ2-3; 8 positions agree with TRBD1. Trimming at V came to 6 bases and at J to 6 bases, leaving 2 bases not matched to a gene. This CDR3 is built from 11 residues. Germline CDR1 is SQVTM and CDR2 is ANQGSEA. CDR3 sequence (DNA): TGCAGCGTCAGGACAGGGGATACGCAGTATTTT. Its translation: CSVRTGDTQYF.

The rearrangement joins TRBV10-3 to TRBJ1-2, with D perhaps TRBD1 (6 bases). The germline CDR1 and CDR2 sequences are ENHRY and SYGVKD. Trimming left V 7 bases short and J 2 bases short, with 17 bases between. This CDR3 is built from 15 residues. CDR3 loop: CAIKAGVAENYGYTF. The CDR3 DNA follows: TGTGCCATCAAAGCAGGGGTAGCTGAAAACTATGGCTACACCTTC.

The gene calls are TRBV6-5 and TRBJ2-3; 8 nucleotides align to TRBD1. This CDR3 contains 13 residues. Germline lookup yields CDR1 MNHEY and CDR2 SVGAGI. The V segment lost 0 bases and the J segment 11 bases; nucleotides outside the gene matches: 4. In DNA, the CDR3 is TGTGCCAGCAGTTACTCCGACAGGGGAAAGCAGTATTTT. It codes for CASSYSDRGKQYF.

The chain joins TRBV12-3 or TRBV12-4 to TRBJ1-1; D is uncertain. Trimming shortened V by 3 bases and J by 1 base, and 3 bases separated the two germline ends. CDR3 size: 12 residues. CDR3 DNA: TGTGCCAGCAGTTTTTCGAACACTGAAGCTTTCTTT. Its translation is CASSFSNTEAFF.

This clone was seen once. The rearrangement joins TRBV29-1 to TRBJ2-1; maybe TRBD2 (5 bases). Germline V CDR1 and CDR2: SQVTM, ANQGSEA. Trimming removed 3 bases at V and 1 base at J, with 13 bases between. The CDR3 extends over 15 amino acids. In DNA, the CDR3 is TGCAGCGTTGATAAAAGCGGAATATCCTACAATGAGCAGTTCTTC. Translated: CSVDKSGISYNEQFF.

The chain has TRBV5-1 and TRBJ2-7, with D unresolved. Germline CDR1 SGHRS, CDR2 YFSETQ. Trimming took 4 bases from V and 2 from J, leaving 10 bases between them. The CDR3 loop spans 13 amino acids. CDR3 loop: CASSANTAYEQYF. In DNA form, the CDR3 reads TGCGCCAGCAGCGCAAACACAGCCTACGAGCAGTACTTC.

This clone has a handful of counts. J is TRBJ1-2 and V is TRBV5-6, with TRBD1 identical over 7 bases. V dropped 5 bases and J dropped 4; count of bases not matched to a gene: 8. CDR1 is SGHDT, CDR2 YYEEEE, per germline. This CDR3 comprises 14 residues. Here the CDR3 reads CASSRQGGGYGYTF. The CDR3 nucleotides read TGTGCCAGCAGTCGACAGGGAGGGGGCTATGGCTACACCTTC.

This clone was seen a single time. The chain has TRBV19 and TRBJ1-2, with 7 bases identical to TRBD1. J lost 5 bases, V lost 1 base, and 10 bases had no gene match. This CDR3 has 16 residues. From germline, CDR1 is LNHDA and CDR2 SQIVND (reference sequence). The CDR3 region is CASSIGAGGSWYGYTF. The DNA of the CDR3 is TGTGCCAGTAGTATAGGTGCAGGGGGTAGCTGGTATGGCTACACCTTC.

The chain links TRBV5-4 to TRBJ1-6; TRBD1 is a possible D gene (5 bases). Germline CDR1 is SGHNT and CDR2 is YYREEE (reference sequence). The CDR3 is made up of 14 amino acids. V dropped 0 bases and J dropped 8 bases, with 9 bases sitting between them. CDR3 residues: CASSLGREHSPLHF. CDR3 DNA sequence: TGTGCCAGCAGCTTGGGCAGGGAACATTCACCCCTCCACTTT.